The 10 T cell receptor beta chains below come from one sample, sequenced in a study of graft-versus-host responses after intestinal transplantation (dated by TCRdb to the early 2020s). The library relied on the immunoSEQ multiplex PCR assay. TCRdb took over this immuneACCESS table, retaining in-frame rearrangements with V and J assigned. Such tables are incomplete; in checked studies, under half of the missing clones stem from an unresolved V gene, and the remainder is unexplained. This sample comprises about 86,000 clones, 88% of them detected only once. Approximately 0.3% of the sample rests with the top ten. Their recognized antigens are unknown. The sample's time point label, in plain terms: cells obtained before transplantation from donor or recipient. Specimen: unstimulated CD4+ T cells sorted from spleen or lymph node cells, collected before transplant. The receptors shown here come from a human donor who was the organ donor for an intestinal transplant.

The V call is TRBV6-5, the J call TRBJ1-1; D is undetermined. There are 12 residues in the CDR3. The germline V gene has CDR1 MNHEY and CDR2 SVGAGI. The ends were cut back, 0 bases at V and 6 bases at J, with 5 bases in the middle. The CDR3 loop reads CASSYSTSEAFF. The DNA for the CDR3 is TGTGCCAGCAGTTACTCGACATCTGAAGCTTTCTTT.

This clone was counted a few times. The genes are TRBV29-1 and TRBJ1-2; 10 positions match TRBD1. V lost 4 bases and J lost 1; bases outside the gene matches: 0. The germline gives CDR1 SQVTM, CDR2 ANQGSEA. The CDR3 runs 13 residues. In nucleotides, the CDR3 is TGCAGCGTTGGGGACAGGGGTAACTATGGCTACACCTTC. Translation: CSVGDRGNYGYTF. Using reference TRBV29-1 and TRBJ1-2 for the parts outside the CDR3, the full variable domain is SAVISQKPSRDICQRGTSLTIQCQVDSQVTMMFWYRQQPGQSLTLIATANQGSEATYESGFVIDKFPISRPNLTFSTLTVSNMSPEDSSIYLCSVGDRGNYGYTFGSGTRLTVV.

The chain combines TRBV5-1 with TRBJ2-5; the D gene is possibly TRBD2 (5 bases). This CDR3 has 14 amino acids. Trimming left V 0 bases short and J 3 bases short, with 9 bases between. Per the germline V gene, CDR1 is SGHRS and CDR2 is YFSETQ. The CDR3 sequence: CASSLGNGEETQYF. In DNA form, the CDR3 reads TGCGCCAGCAGCTTGGGGAACGGGGAAGAGACCCAGTACTTC.

V is TRBV5-4 and J is TRBJ2-5; 9 bases map to TRBD1. CDR3 length equals 14 residues. Unmatched junction bases numbered 4, after V lost 4 bases and J lost 3 bases. Germline lookup yields CDR1 SGHNT and CDR2 YYREEE (reference sequence). For the CDR3, the DNA is TGTGCCAGCAGCCCCTGGGACAGGGAAGAGACCCAGTACTTC. Its protein is CASSPWDREETQYF. Together with reference TRBV5-4 and TRBJ2-5, the CDR3 gives the full variable domain: ETGVTQSPTHLIKTRGQQVTLRCSSQSGHNTVSWYQQALGQGPQFIFQYYREEENGRGNFPPRFSGLQFPNYSSELNVNALELDDSALYLCASSPWDREETQYFGPGTRLLVL.

J is TRBJ2-5 and V is TRBV28; maybe TRBD2 (6 bases). The CDR3 extends over 15 amino acids. The germline V gene has CDR1 MDHEN and CDR2 SYDVKM. V lost 5 bases and J lost 3, with 16 bases in between. The CDR3 sequence: CASSPWIAEEETQYF. The CDR3 DNA is TGTGCCAGCAGTCCATGGATAGCGGAGGAAGAGACCCAGTACTTC.

The chain links TRBV6-5 to TRBJ1-5; no firm D call. CDR3 length: 13 amino acids. Between the trimmed V and J ends, which lost 6 bases and 4 bases, there was a span of 10 bases. Germline CDR1 and CDR2: MNHEY and SVGAGI. Here the CDR3 reads CASRHDGNQPQHF. The CDR3 DNA sequence: TGTGCCAGCAGACACGACGGGAATCAGCCCCAGCATTTT.

CDR3 region: CASSYWGEAYTF. In DNA, the CDR3 is TGTGCCAGCAGTTACTGGGGGGAGGCCTACACCTTC. The chain employs TRBV6-6 and TRBJ1-2; D is perhaps TRBD1 (5 bases). The CDR3 covers 12 residues. Germline V gives CDR1 MNHNY, CDR2 SVGAGI (reference sequence). Trimming removed 1 base at V and 10 bases at J, with 10 bases between.

The chain joins TRBV10-1 to TRBJ2-3, with TRBD2 identical over 8 bases. The CDR3 is 19 amino acids. Germline V gene lookup returns CDR1 WNHNN and CDR2 SYGVQD (reference sequence). V lost 6 bases and J lost 1; bases outside the gene matches: 18. Written as DNA, the CDR3 is TGCGCCAGCAGATTGCCGCAGATGAGAAAGACTAGCGGCACAGATACGCAGTATTTT. It encodes CASRLPQMRKTSGTDTQYF.

V and J are TRBV7-2 and TRBJ2-5; 9 bases line up with TRBD2. J lost 5 bases, V lost 3 bases, and 7 bases had no gene match. The CDR3 sequence is 15 residues long. Germline V gene data show CDR1 as SGHTA and CDR2 as FQGNSA. CDR3 nucleotide sequence: TGTGCCAGCAGCTTGTTTAGCGGGAGCGGCGAGACCCAGTACTTC. This gives the protein CASSLFSGSGETQYF.

For the CDR3, the DNA is TGTGCCAGCAGTTCTCGCGGCCCGAAGGAAAAAGGCAAAGGCTACACCTTC. Translated: CASSSRGPKEKGKGYTF. The J gene is TRBJ1-2, the V gene TRBV27; D unresolved. The CDR3 has 17 residues. The ends were cut back, 4 bases at V and 8 bases at J, with 26 bases in the middle. CDR1 and CDR2 (germline): MNHEY, SMNVEV (reference sequence).